This passage covers 11 T cell receptor beta chains from one sample sequenced in a study of blood T cell repertoires in COVID-19. TCRdb's table, derived via immunoSEQ multiplex PCR, lists solely in-frame clones and lacks some. The repertoire holds about half a million clones, 89% seen once, with roughly 0.92% in the top ten. The specimen sequenced was peripheral blood. All receptors come from a man between 18 and 35 years old with COVID-19, enrolled during active disease.

The DNA of the CDR3 is TGTGCCAGCAGTAACCTACTTAGGACAGGGGTGAACACTGAAGCTTTCTTT. Residues: CASSNLLRTGVNTEAFF. The genes are TRBV27 and TRBJ1-1; 9 nucleotides line up with TRBD1. CDR1 and CDR2 from the germline V gene are MNHEY and SMNVEV (reference sequence). The V and J ends lost 5 bases and 0 bases, in that order; junction bases with no gene match: 10. The CDR3 contains 17 residues.

This clone was counted a single time. CDR3 amino acids: CASSLGVSNEQYF. CDR3 coding DNA: TGCGCCAGCAGCTTGGGAGTCTCGAACGAGCAGTACTTC. V usage is TRBV5-1 and J usage is TRBJ2-7, with D unresolved. In germline, CDR1 is SGHRS, CDR2 YFSETQ. This CDR3 region has 13 residues. V lost 0 bases, J lost 5 bases, and 9 bases lay in between.

The CDR3 region is CASNPGGGETQYF. In DNA form, the CDR3 reads TGTGCCAGCAACCCGGGGGGCGGCGAGACCCAGTACTTC. V usage is TRBV2 and J usage is TRBJ2-5; TRBD2 might be the D (7 bases). The V gene lost 7 bases and the J gene lost 5 bases, with 14 bases spanning the gap. Per the germline V gene, CDR1 is SNHLY and CDR2 is FYNNEI. CDR3 size: 13 residues.

This chain links TRBV11-3 with TRBJ2-7; D is perhaps TRBD1 (5 bases). This CDR3 spans 13 amino acids. Trimming pared 8 bases from V and 3 bases from J, leaving 14 bases between. Germline assignment: CDR1 SGHNT and CDR2 YENEEA. The CDR3 nucleotides are TGTGCCAGCGGGGCTAGGGGTGTCTACGAGCAGTACTTC. Translating gives CASGARGVYEQYF.

This chain connects TRBV6-5 to TRBJ1-6; possible D gene TRBD1, 5 bases. This CDR3 comprises 14 residues. Per the germline V gene, CDR1 is MNHEY and CDR2 is SVGAGI. V was shortened by 5 bases and J by 10 bases, with 15 bases between the two germline ends. The CDR3: CASSKNDRVSPLHF. The CDR3, as DNA: TGTGCCAGCAGTAAAAACGACAGAGTCTCACCCCTCCACTTT.

This chain connects TRBV30 to TRBJ1-2, with D perhaps TRBD1 (5 bases). CDR3 length: 14 amino acids. The germline V gene has CDR1 GTSNPN and CDR2 SVGIG (reference sequence). Deletions cut 3 bases from V and 3 bases from J, with 14 bases between. The CDR3 loop is CAWRRAGTDYGYTF. CDR3 in DNA: TGTGCCTGGAGACGGGCGGGGACGGACTATGGCTACACCTTC.

This chain connects TRBV27 to TRBJ2-1, with 7 bases identical to TRBD1. The V and J ends lost 5 bases and 8 bases, in that order; junction bases with no gene match: 15. Germline values: CDR1 MNHEY, CDR2 SMNVEV (reference sequence). The CDR3 contains 16 residues. The DNA for the CDR3 is TGTGCCAGCAGTACCCGGACGAGGGGGCGCGTCCATGAGCAGTTCTTC. It codes for CASSTRTRGRVHEQFF.

V usage is TRBV6-5 and J usage is TRBJ1-1; perhaps TRBD1 as D (5 bases). The CDR3 spans 13 residues. Trimming left V 6 bases short and J 2 bases short, with 10 bases between. CDR1 MNHEY and CDR2 SVGAGI come from the germline V gene. CDR3 loop: CASSLQDNTEAFF. The CDR3 coding sequence is TGTGCCAGCAGCCTACAGGACAACACTGAAGCTTTCTTT.

This chain uses TRBV7-9 with TRBJ2-3; D might be TRBD2 (7 bases). The V gene's germline CDR1 is SEHNR and CDR2 FQNEAQ (reference sequence). The CDR3 consists of 15 residues. Trimming removed 3 bases from V and 0 bases from J, with 10 bases in between. The CDR3 is CASSLGGPSTDTQYF. The CDR3 coding sequence is TGTGCCAGCAGCTTGGGGGGGCCTAGCACAGATACGCAGTATTTT.

On this clone: At the DNA level, this CDR3 is encoded by other sequences in the same sample as well. The CDR3 is CASSYSGQGVGYTF. The CDR3 DNA is TGTGCCAGCAGTTACTCAGGACAGGGGGTCGGCTACACCTTC. The rearrangement uses TRBV6-5 and TRBJ1-2; 10 bases match TRBD1. In germline, CDR1 is MNHEY, CDR2 SVGAGI. The CDR3 extends over 14 amino acids. J gave up 8 bases and V 0 bases, and 3 bases lay outside the gene matches.

The table lists this clone with a few counts. The chain combines TRBV11-2 with TRBJ1-1; D not certain. V lost 5 bases, J lost 4 bases, and 20 bases lay in between. CDR3 size: 16 residues. CDR1 SGHAT and CDR2 FQNNGV come from the germline V gene. Here the CDR3 reads CASSPPTTRGATEAFF. In DNA, the CDR3 is TGTGCCAGCAGCCCGCCGACAACACGGGGTGCCACTGAAGCTTTCTTT. Together with reference TRBV11-2 and TRBJ1-1, the CDR3 gives the full variable domain: EAGVAQSPRYKIIEKRQSVAFWCNPISGHATLYWYQQILGQGPKLLIQFQNNGVVDDSQLPKDRFSAERLKGVDSTLKIQPAKLEDSAVYLCASSPPTTRGATEAFFGQGTRLTVV.